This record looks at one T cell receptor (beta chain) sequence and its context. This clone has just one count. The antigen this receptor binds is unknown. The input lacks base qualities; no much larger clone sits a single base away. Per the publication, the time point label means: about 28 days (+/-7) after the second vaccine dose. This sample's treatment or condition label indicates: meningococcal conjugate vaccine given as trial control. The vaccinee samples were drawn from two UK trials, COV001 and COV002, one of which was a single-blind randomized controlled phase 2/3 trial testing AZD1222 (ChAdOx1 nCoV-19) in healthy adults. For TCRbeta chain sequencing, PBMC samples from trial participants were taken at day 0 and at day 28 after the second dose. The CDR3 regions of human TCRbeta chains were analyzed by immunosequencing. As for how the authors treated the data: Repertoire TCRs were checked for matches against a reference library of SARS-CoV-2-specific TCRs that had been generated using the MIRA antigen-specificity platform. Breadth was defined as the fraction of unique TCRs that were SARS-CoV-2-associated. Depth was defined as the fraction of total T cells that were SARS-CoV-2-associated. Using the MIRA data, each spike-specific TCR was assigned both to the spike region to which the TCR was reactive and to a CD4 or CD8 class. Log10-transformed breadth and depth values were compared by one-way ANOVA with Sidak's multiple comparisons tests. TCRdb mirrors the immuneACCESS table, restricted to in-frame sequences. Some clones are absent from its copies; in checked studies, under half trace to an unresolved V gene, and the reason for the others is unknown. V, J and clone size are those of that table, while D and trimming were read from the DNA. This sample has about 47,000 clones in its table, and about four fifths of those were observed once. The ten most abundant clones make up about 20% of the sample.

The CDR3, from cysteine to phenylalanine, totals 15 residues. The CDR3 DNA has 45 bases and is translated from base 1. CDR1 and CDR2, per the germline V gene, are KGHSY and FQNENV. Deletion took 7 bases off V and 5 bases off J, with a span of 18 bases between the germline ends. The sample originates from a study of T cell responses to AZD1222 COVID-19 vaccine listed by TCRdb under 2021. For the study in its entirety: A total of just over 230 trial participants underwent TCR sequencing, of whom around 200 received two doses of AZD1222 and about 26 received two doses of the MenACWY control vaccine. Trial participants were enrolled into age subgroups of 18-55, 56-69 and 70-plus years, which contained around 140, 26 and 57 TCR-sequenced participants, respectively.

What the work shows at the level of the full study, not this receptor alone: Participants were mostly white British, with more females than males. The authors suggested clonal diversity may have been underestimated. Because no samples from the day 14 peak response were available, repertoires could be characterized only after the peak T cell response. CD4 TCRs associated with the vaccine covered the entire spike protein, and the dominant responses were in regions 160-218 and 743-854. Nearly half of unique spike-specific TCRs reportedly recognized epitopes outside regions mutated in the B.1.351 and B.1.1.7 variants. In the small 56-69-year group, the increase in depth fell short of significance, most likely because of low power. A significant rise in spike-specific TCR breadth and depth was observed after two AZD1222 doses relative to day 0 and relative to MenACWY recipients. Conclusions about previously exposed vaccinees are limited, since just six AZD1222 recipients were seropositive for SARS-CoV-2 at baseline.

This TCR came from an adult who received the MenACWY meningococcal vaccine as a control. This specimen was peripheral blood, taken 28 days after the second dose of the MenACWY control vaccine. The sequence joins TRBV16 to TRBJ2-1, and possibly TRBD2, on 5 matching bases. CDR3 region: CASNRGLANHNEQFF. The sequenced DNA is TGTGCCAGCAACAGAGGGCTAGCAAACCACAATGAGCAGTTCTTC.